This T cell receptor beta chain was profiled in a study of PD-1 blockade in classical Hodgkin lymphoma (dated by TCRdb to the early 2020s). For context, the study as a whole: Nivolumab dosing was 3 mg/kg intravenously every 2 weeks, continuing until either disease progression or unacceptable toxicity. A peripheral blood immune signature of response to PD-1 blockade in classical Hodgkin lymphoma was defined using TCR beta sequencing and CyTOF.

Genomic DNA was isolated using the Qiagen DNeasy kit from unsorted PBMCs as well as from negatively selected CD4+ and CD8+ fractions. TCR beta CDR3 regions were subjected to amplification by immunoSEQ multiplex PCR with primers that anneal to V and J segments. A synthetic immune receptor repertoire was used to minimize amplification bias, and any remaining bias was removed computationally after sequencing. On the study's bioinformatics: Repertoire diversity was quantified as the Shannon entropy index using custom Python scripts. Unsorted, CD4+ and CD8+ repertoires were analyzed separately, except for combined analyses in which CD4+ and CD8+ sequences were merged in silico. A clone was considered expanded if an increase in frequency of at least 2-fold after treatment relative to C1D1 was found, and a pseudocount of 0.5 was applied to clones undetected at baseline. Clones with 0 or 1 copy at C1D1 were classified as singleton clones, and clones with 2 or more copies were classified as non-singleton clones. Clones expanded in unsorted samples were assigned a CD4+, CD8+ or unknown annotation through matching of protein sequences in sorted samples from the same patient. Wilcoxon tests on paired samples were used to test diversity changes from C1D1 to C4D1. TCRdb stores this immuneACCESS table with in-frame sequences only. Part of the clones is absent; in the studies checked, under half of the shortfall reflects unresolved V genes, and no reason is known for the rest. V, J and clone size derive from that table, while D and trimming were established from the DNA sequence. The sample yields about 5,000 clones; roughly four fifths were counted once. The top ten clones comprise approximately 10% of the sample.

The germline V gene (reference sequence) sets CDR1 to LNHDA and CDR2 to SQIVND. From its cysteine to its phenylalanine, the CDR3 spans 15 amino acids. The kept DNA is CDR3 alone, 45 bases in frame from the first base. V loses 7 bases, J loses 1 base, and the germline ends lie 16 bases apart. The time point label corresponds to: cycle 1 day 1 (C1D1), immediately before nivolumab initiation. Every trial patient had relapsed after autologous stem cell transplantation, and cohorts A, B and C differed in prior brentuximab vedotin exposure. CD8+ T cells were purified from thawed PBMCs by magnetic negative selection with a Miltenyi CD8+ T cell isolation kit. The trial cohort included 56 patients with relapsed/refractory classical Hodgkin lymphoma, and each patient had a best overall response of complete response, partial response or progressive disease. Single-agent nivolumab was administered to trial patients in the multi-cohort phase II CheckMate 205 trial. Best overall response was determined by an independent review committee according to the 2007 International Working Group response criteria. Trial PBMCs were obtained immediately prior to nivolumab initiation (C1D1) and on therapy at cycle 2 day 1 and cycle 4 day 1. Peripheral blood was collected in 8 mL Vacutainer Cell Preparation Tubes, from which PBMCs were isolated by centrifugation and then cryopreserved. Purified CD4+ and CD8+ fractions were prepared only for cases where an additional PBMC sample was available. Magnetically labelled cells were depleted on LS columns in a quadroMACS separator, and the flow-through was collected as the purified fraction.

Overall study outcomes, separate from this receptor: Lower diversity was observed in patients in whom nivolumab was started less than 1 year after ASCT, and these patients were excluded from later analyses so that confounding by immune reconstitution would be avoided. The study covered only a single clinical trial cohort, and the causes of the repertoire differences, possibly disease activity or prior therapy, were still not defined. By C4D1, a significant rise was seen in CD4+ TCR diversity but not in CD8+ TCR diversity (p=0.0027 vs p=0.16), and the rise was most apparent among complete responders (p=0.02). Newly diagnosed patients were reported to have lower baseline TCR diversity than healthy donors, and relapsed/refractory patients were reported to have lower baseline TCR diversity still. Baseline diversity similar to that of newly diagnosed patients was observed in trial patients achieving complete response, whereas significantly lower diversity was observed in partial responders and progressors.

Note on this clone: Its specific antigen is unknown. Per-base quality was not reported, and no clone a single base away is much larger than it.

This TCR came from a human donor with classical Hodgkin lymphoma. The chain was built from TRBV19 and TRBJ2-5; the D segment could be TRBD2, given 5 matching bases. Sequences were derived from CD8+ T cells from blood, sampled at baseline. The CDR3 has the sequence CASKRGFHGQETQYF. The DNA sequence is TGTGCCAGTAAACGGGGATTTCACGGCCAAGAGACCCAGTACTTC.